This passage covers 16 T cell receptor beta chains from one sample sequenced in a study of T cell responses to AZD1222 COVID-19 vaccine. This table comes from immunoSEQ multiplex PCR, and its TCRdb copy is limited to in-frame clones, with some not included. The table shows 50,000 to 60,000 clones, with over 75% occurring only once. The sequencing here drew on peripheral blood, taken on day 0 of AZD1222 vaccination. The receptors here all came from an adult in good health.

V gene TRBV6-5 combines with J gene TRBJ1-4, with TRBD1 matching over 9 bases. Germline V gene lookup returns CDR1 MNHEY and CDR2 SVGAGI. Trimming at V came to 2 bases and at J to 6 bases, leaving 4 bases not matched to a gene. The CDR3 has 15 residues. The CDR3 bases are TGTGCCAGCAGTTACACGACAGGGGGAGATGAAAAACTGTTTTTT. Amino acids: CASSYTTGGDEKLFF.

This clone came up once. This chain links TRBV6-5 with TRBJ1-1; 7 bases agree with TRBD1. The CDR3 loop spans 14 amino acids. The junction had 14 bases not matched to a gene; V was cut back by 5 bases and J by 11 bases. CDR1 is MNHEY, CDR2 SVGAGI, per germline. In nucleotides, the CDR3 is TGTGCCAGCAGTCTGACAGGGCCGAAGAATCGGGCTTTCTTT. Translation gives CASSLTGPKNRAFF.

This chain joins TRBV6-5 and TRBJ1-6, with TRBD1 identical over 7 bases. The CDR3 is 15 residues long. Germline V CDR1 and CDR2: MNHEY, SVGAGI. V was clipped by 6 bases and J by 10 bases; unmatched bases: 12. The DNA of the CDR3 is TGTGCCAGCAGGAGGGGGGGCAGGGGGAGCTCACCCCTCCACTTT. It translates to CASRRGGRGSSPLHF.

J is TRBJ2-7 and V is TRBV7-2; D may correspond to TRBD1 or TRBD2 (5 bases each). The CDR3 sequence is 13 residues long. Germline V gives CDR1 SGHTA, CDR2 FQGNSA. Between the trimmed V and J ends, which lost 3 bases and 9 bases, there was a span of 15 bases. Here the CDR3 DNA reads TGTGCCAGCAGCTTGGGGACCGAGGGAAGGCAGTACTTC. This sequence encodes CASSLGTEGRQYF.

The chain uses TRBV4-3 and TRBJ2-3, with 8 bases fitting TRBD1. Germline CDR1 LGHNA, CDR2 YSLEER. This CDR3 is 17 amino acids long. V lost 0 bases to trimming and J lost 5 bases; unmatched junction nucleotides: 10. This CDR3 reads CASSQEIGRGRQDTQYF. DNA of the CDR3: TGCGCCAGCAGCCAAGAGATCGGCAGGGGGCGTCAAGATACGCAGTATTTT.

V usage is TRBV29-1 and J usage is TRBJ2-6; D gene unclear. Trimming took off 3 bases at V and 1 base at J, with 7 bases between the two ends. The germline V gene encodes CDR1 SQVTM and CDR2 ANQGSEA. This CDR3 spans 14 amino acids. The CDR3, as DNA: TGCAGCGTTGAGGAGTTTTCTGGGGCCAACGTCCTGACTTTC. Residues: CSVEEFSGANVLTF.

The chain combines TRBV3-1 (or the pseudogene TRBV3-2) with TRBJ2-3, with no clear D. Deletions cut 0 bases from V and 0 bases from J, with 7 bases between. Germline CDR1 and CDR2: LGHDT and YNNKEL (reference sequence). CDR3 size: 15 residues. CDR3 nucleotides: TGTGCCAGCAGCCAAGAGTTTCCTAGCACAGATACGCAGTATTTT. Translating gives CASSQEFPSTDTQYF.

The chain joins TRBV5-4 to TRBJ1-3; 8 nucleotides align to TRBD1. In germline, CDR1 is SGHNT, CDR2 YYREEE (reference sequence). Unmatched junction bases numbered 6, after V lost 4 bases and J lost 0 bases. CDR3 length: 16 amino acids. The CDR3 DNA follows: TGTGCCAGCAGCATGACAGGGGTGTACTCTGGAAACACCATATATTTT. As protein: CASSMTGVYSGNTIYF.

This sequence joins TRBV20-1 and TRBJ2-5, with 7 bases identical to TRBD2. Germline V lookup: CDR1 DFQATT, CDR2 SNEGSKA (reference sequence). V dropped 3 bases and J dropped 2; count of bases not matched to a gene: 12. The CDR3 contains 16 residues. CDR3 region: CSASGLTGLRQETQYF. In nucleotides, the CDR3 is TGCAGTGCTAGTGGGCTTACGGGACTACGTCAAGAGACCCAGTACTTC.

The chain recombines TRBV18 with TRBJ1-5, with D maybe TRBD1 (5 bases). With 3 bases removed from V and 6 bases from J, the gap between germline ends came to 21 bases. The CDR3 totals 17 residues. Germline V gene lookup returns CDR1 KGHSH and CDR2 LQKENI. CDR3 nucleotides: TGTGCCAGCTCACCTGGGGCGAATGGGGGGTTATCTCAGCCCCAGCATTTT. It specifies CASSPGANGGLSQPQHF.

The chain employs TRBV2 and TRBJ2-7; 7 bases are shared with TRBD1. CDR1 and CDR2 from the germline V gene are SNHLY and FYNNEI. The CDR3 runs to 14 residues. The ends lost 7 bases at V and 1 base at J; junction bases unmatched: 7. The DNA of the CDR3 is TGTGCCAGCATGGAGCAGGGGGTTTCCTACGAGCAGTACTTC. It translates to CASMEQGVSYEQYF.

The chain combines TRBV7-2 with TRBJ2-1, with D maybe TRBD2 (6 bases). V was shortened by 8 bases and J by 4 bases, with 15 bases between the two germline ends. Germline CDR1 reads SGHTA; CDR2 reads FQGNSA. CDR3 size: 14 residues. The CDR3 DNA reads TGTGCCAGCTTGCGGACTAATCTGTACAATGAGCAGTTCTTC. Translated: CASLRTNLYNEQFF.

The chain joins TRBV3-1 (or the pseudogene TRBV3-2) to TRBJ2-3; D gene uncertain. Trimming took 4 bases from V and 3 from J, leaving 8 bases between them. Germline loops: CDR1 LGHDT, CDR2 YNNKEL (reference sequence). The CDR3 runs 13 residues. The chain's CDR3 is CASSLLATDTQYF. As DNA, the CDR3 is TGTGCCAGCAGCCTGCTTGCAACAGATACGCAGTATTTT.

The V call is TRBV5-1, the J call TRBJ2-1; 9 bases are a match to TRBD2. The V gene's germline CDR1 is SGHRS and CDR2 YFSETQ. The CDR3 totals 16 residues. Unmatched junction bases numbered 7, after V lost 5 bases and J lost 1 base. DNA for the CDR3: TGCGCCAGCAGTGGGTCGACTAGCGGATCCTACAATGAGCAGTTCTTC. It yields the protein CASSGSTSGSYNEQFF.

The chain has TRBV15 and TRBJ2-5; D not certain. Trimming shortened V by 5 bases and J by 2 bases, and 6 bases separated the two germline ends. The CDR3 is 12 residues long. Germline values: CDR1 LNHNV, CDR2 YYDKDF (reference sequence). The CDR3 DNA follows: TGTGCCACCAGCTTCGGTCAAGAGACCCAGTACTTC. The encoded protein is CATSFGQETQYF.

V is TRBV29-1 and J is TRBJ1-1; TRBD1 matches 9 bases. CDR3 length: 14 amino acids. Looked up from germline, CDR1 is SQVTM and CDR2 is ANQGSEA. Trimming cost V 6 bases and J 8 bases; bases outside gene matches: 13. The DNA for the CDR3 is TGCAGCGTAGCTAAAGGGACAGGGCAAAGAGAAGCTTTCTTT. This codes for CSVAKGTGQREAFF.